These 11 T cell receptor beta chains were sequenced from one sample in a study of beta chain features in type 1 diabetes. Regarding the study as a whole: There was a moderate but significant shortening of TCRB CDR3s in all four CD4+ subsets of Type 1 diabetes patients.

Their specific antigens are unknown. The sequenced template was cDNA made from the entire isolated RNA. Method: immunoSEQ multiplex PCR; TCRdb's copy keeps in-frame clones and lacks some. Of about 370,000 clones listed, around a tenth are singletons. Sequencing was performed on central memory CD4+ T cells from blood. The receptors shown here come from a man under 40 with type 1 diabetes.

This clone was recorded a few times. This sequence joins TRBV30 and TRBJ2-3, with D unclear. Trimming removed 4 bases at V and 6 bases at J, with 17 bases between. CDR1 GTSNPN and CDR2 SVGIG come from the germline V gene (reference sequence). The CDR3 is made up of 14 amino acids. This chain's CDR3 is CAWNLNNPPDTQYF. The CDR3 DNA follows: TGTGCCTGGAATCTGAACAATCCCCCCGATACGCAGTATTTT.

In its sample, this clone was seen a few times. The V and J genes are TRBV9 and TRBJ2-1; D is perhaps TRBD2 (6 bases). Germline lookup yields CDR1 SGDLS and CDR2 YYNGEE. The CDR3 has 15 residues. Trimming removed 4 bases from V and 7 bases from J, with 18 bases in between. The DNA of the CDR3 is TGTGCCAGCAGCTTTGTTCCTAGCGAAGGGAATGAGCAGTTCTTC. The encoded protein is CASSFVPSEGNEQFF.

There are a few counts of this clone. This chain links TRBV7-9 with TRBJ1-2; weak D call: TRBD1 (5 bases). Per germline, CDR1 SEHNR and CDR2 FQNEAQ (reference sequence). The V end lost 5 bases, the J end lost 8 bases, and 18 bases lay between the germline ends. The CDR3 has 14 amino acids. The CDR3 spells CASSPGLLSGGYTF. The CDR3 DNA sequence: TGTGCCAGCAGCCCGGGACTGCTTTCTGGGGGCTACACCTTC.

In its sample, this clone was seen many times. The chain couples TRBV23-1 to TRBJ1-1, with D possibly being TRBD1 (5 bases). TRBV23-1 qualifies as an ORF whose function is uncertain. The CDR3 sequence is 19 residues long. Trimming removed 2 bases from V and 0 bases from J, with 22 bases in between. CDR3 coding DNA: TGCGCCAGCAGTCAAACTAACCCGAGCACAGGACCAGTGAACACTGAAGCTTTCTTT. Translation: CASSQTNPSTGPVNTEAFF.

This clone came up many times. The chain is built from TRBV29-1 and TRBJ2-4; D not certain. The length of the CDR3 is 12 residues. The germline V gene has CDR1 SQVTM and CDR2 ANQGSEA. V lost 5 bases to trimming and J lost 7 bases, with 12 bases between them. The CDR3 sequence is CSVRAPQNIQYF. CDR3 in DNA: TGCAGCGTTCGGGCTCCGCAGAACATTCAGTACTTC.

This clone turned up a few times. V usage is TRBV7-9 and J usage is TRBJ2-7; D not certain. CDR1 is SEHNR and CDR2 is FQNEAQ in the germline V gene (reference sequence). The CDR3 extends over 12 amino acids. V lost 6 bases and J lost 6, with 12 bases in between. The CDR3 region has the DNA TGTGCCAGCAGTTCGTTATCCGGCGAGCAGTACTTC. Amino acid sequence: CASSSLSGEQYF. Full variable domain (remainder filled in from reference TRBV7-9 and TRBJ2-7): DTGVSQNPRHKITKRGQNVTFRCDPISEHNRLYWYRQTLGQGPEFLTYFQNEAQLEKSRLLSDRFSAERPKGSFSTLEIQRTEQGDSAMYLCASSSLSGEQYFGPGTRLTVT.

This clone was picked up a small number of times. The rearrangement joins TRBV11-2 to TRBJ1-2; 11 nucleotides match TRBD1. Germline values: CDR1 SGHAT, CDR2 FQNNGV. The CDR3 sequence is 15 residues long. Germline trimming cut 1 base from V and 3 bases from J; bases unmatched to any gene: 1. The CDR3 coding sequence is TGTGCCAGCAGCTTAGGGGACAGGGGGTACTATGGCTACACCTTC. Protein: CASSLGDRGYYGYTF.

This sequence joins TRBV28 and TRBJ2-1; 7 bases line up with TRBD1. The CDR3 runs 14 residues. The V gene end was trimmed by 4 bases and the J gene end by 7 bases; junction bases not matched to a gene: 7. From germline, CDR1 is MDHEN and CDR2 SYDVKM. This CDR3 reads CASSSRQGGNEQFF. CDR3 coding DNA: TGTGCCAGCAGTTCGCGACAGGGCGGGAATGAGCAGTTCTTC.

V usage is TRBV11-2 and J usage is TRBJ2-1; D call uncertain. V was clipped by 5 bases and J by 10 bases, with 15 bases between them. The CDR3 runs 13 residues. Germline CDR1 SGHAT, CDR2 FQNNGV. The CDR3 here is CASSRTFRVEQFF. DNA of the CDR3: TGTGCCAGCAGCCGTACATTTCGGGTCGAGCAGTTCTTC. The full variable domain, its missing parts supplied by reference TRBV11-2 and TRBJ2-1, is EAGVAQSPRYKIIEKRQSVAFWCNPISGHATLYWYQQILGQGPKLLIQFQNNGVVDDSQLPKDRFSAERLKGVDSTLKIQPAKLEDSAVYLCASSRTFRVEQFFGPGTRLTVL.

The chain has TRBV2 and TRBJ1-6; 7 nucleotides agree with TRBD1. V was pared by 6 bases and J by 9 bases, with 14 bases of the junction left unmatched. There are 16 residues in the CDR3. Germline lookup yields CDR1 SNHLY and CDR2 FYNNEI. CDR3 amino acids: CASRLEQGSYGSPLHF. Written as DNA, the CDR3 is TGTGCCAGCAGGCTCGAACAGGGGAGTTATGGTTCACCCCTCCACTTT. The full variable domain, in which reference TRBV2 and TRBJ1-6 provide the parts outside the CDR3, is EPEVTQTPSHQVTQMGQEVILRCVPISNHLYFYWYRQILGQKVEFLVSFYNNEISEKSEIFDDQFSVERPDGSNFTLKIRSTKLEDSAMYFCASRLEQGSYGSPLHFGNGTRLTVT.

The chain links TRBV18 to TRBJ2-7, with 9 nucleotides matching TRBD1. Germline CDR1 and CDR2: KGHSH and LQKENI. The CDR3 sequence is 16 residues long. V lost 2 bases to trimming and J lost 0 bases; unmatched junction nucleotides: 5. The CDR3 here is CASSPWDRATSYEQYF. The DNA of the CDR3 is TGTGCCAGCTCACCATGGGACAGGGCCACCTCCTACGAGCAGTACTTC.